These T cell receptor beta chains were read from a single sample in a study of cytomegalovirus exposure and HLA in healthy donors. Only in-frame clones appear in the TCRdb table, and some are missing; sequencing was by immunoSEQ multiplex PCR. The sample gives around 120,000 clones, 80% of which show up once; 8.8% is in the top ten. Sequenced material: PBMCs. These receptors came from a female donor in good health and CMV-seropositive. CDR3s include the opening cysteine and the closing phenylalanine or tryptophan. Fields, in order: D gene, V gene, clone size, J gene, CDR3 protein, CDR3 DNA. D genes are given only for firm matches. Size is omitted from some rows. Given values are once, few, many or a class for expanded clones.

d_call: TRBD1; v_call: TRBV5-6; clone_size: .; j_call: TRBJ2-7; cdr3_aa: CASSFTGTGNPYEQYF; cdr3_nt: TGTGCCAGCAGCTTTACGGGGACAGGGAACCCCTACGAGCAGTACTTC
d_call: .; v_call: TRBV2; clone_size: .; j_call: TRBJ1-1; cdr3_aa: CASSFSQGTEAFF; cdr3_nt: TGTGCCAGCAGTTTCTCACAGGGAACTGAAGCTTTCTTT
d_call: .; v_call: TRBV7-2; clone_size: .; j_call: TRBJ2-1; cdr3_aa: CASSLRGSSYNEQFF; cdr3_nt: TGTGCCAGCAGCTTACGCGGAAGCTCCTACAATGAGCAGTTCTTC
d_call: .; v_call: TRBV28; clone_size: few; j_call: TRBJ2-7; cdr3_aa: CASTPGGSSYEQYF; cdr3_nt: TGTGCCAGCACCCCCGGCGGTAGCTCCTACGAGCAGTACTTC
d_call: .; v_call: TRBV7-3; clone_size: .; j_call: TRBJ1-1; cdr3_aa: CASSETGNTEAFF; cdr3_nt: TGTGCCAGCAGCGAGACTGGGAACACTGAAGCTTTCTTT
d_call: .; v_call: TRBV28; clone_size: .; j_call: TRBJ2-3; cdr3_aa: CASSLSQGPGTDTQYF; cdr3_nt: TGTGCCAGCAGTTTATCCCAGGGCCCTGGGACAGATACGCAGTATTTT
d_call: TRBD1; v_call: TRBV6-5; clone_size: .; j_call: TRBJ2-2; cdr3_aa: CASSSRPGQGVGELFF; cdr3_nt: TGTGCCAGCAGTTCAAGGCCGGGACAGGGCGTCGGGGAGCTGTTTTTT
d_call: .; v_call: TRBV9; clone_size: once; j_call: TRBJ2-5; cdr3_aa: CASSMRGEVRETQYF; cdr3_nt: TGTGCCAGCAGCATGAGAGGGGAGGTTCGTGAGACCCAGTACTTC
d_call: TRBD1; v_call: TRBV5-1; clone_size: .; j_call: TRBJ1-2; cdr3_aa: CASSLDPYRGLDGYTF; cdr3_nt: TGCGCCAGCAGCTTGGACCCTTACAGGGGGCTCGATGGCTACACCTTC
d_call: .; v_call: TRBV9; clone_size: .; j_call: TRBJ2-1; cdr3_aa: CASSVAQEGEQFF; cdr3_nt: TGTGCCAGCAGCGTAGCGCAGGAGGGTGAGCAGTTCTTC
d_call: .; v_call: TRBV5-1; clone_size: .; j_call: TRBJ1-1; cdr3_aa: CASSPAGGGTEAFF; cdr3_nt: TGCGCCAGCAGCCCTGCGGGGGGGGGCACTGAAGCTTTCTTT
d_call: TRBD1; v_call: TRBV29-1; clone_size: .; j_call: TRBJ2-1; cdr3_aa: CSASSGTGYGQFF; cdr3_nt: TGCAGCGCCTCTTCCGGGACAGGGTATGGGCAGTTCTTC
d_call: .; v_call: TRBV9; clone_size: .; j_call: TRBJ1-3; cdr3_aa: CASAQGNSGNTIYF; cdr3_nt: TGTGCCTCCGCTCAGGGGAACTCTGGAAACACCATATATTTT
d_call: TRBD1; v_call: TRBV6-5; clone_size: .; j_call: TRBJ1-5; cdr3_aa: CASRRTGTNQPQHF; cdr3_nt: TGTGCCAGCAGAAGGACAGGGACCAATCAGCCCCAGCATTTT
d_call: TRBD1; v_call: TRBV16; clone_size: .; j_call: TRBJ1-3; cdr3_aa: CASSQFGQGPSGNTIYF; cdr3_nt: TGTGCCAGCAGCCAATTCGGACAGGGGCCTTCTGGAAACACCATATATTTT
d_call: TRBD1; v_call: TRBV4-2; clone_size: .; j_call: TRBJ1-2; cdr3_aa: CASSQERTGTNYGYTF; cdr3_nt: TGTGCCAGCAGCCAAGAGCGGACAGGGACAAACTATGGCTACACCTTC
d_call: .; v_call: TRBV6-5; clone_size: few; j_call: TRBJ2-3; cdr3_aa: CASSPEGGRVTQYF; cdr3_nt: TGTGCCAGCAGTCCTGAGGGGGGGCGAGTTACGCAGTATTTT
d_call: .; v_call: TRBV2; clone_size: once; j_call: TRBJ1-4; cdr3_aa: CASRTSQGWGNEKLFF; cdr3_nt: TGTGCCAGCAGGACCTCTCAGGGTTGGGGTAATGAAAAACTGTTTTTT
d_call: TRBD1; v_call: TRBV30; clone_size: .; j_call: TRBJ1-1; cdr3_aa: CAWKTGGSVTEAFF; cdr3_nt: TGTGCCTGGAAAACAGGGGGATCCGTCACTGAAGCTTTCTTT
d_call: .; v_call: TRBV5-1; clone_size: .; j_call: TRBJ2-7; cdr3_aa: CASSLGQGGFSYEQYF; cdr3_nt: TGCGCCAGCAGCTTGGGACAGGGAGGTTTCTCCTACGAGCAGTACTTC
d_call: TRBD1; v_call: TRBV4-1; clone_size: .; j_call: TRBJ1-2; cdr3_aa: CASSHGQVNYGYTF; cdr3_nt: TGCGCCAGCAGCCACGGACAGGTTAACTATGGCTACACCTTC
d_call: .; v_call: TRBV7-9; clone_size: .; j_call: TRBJ1-6; cdr3_aa: CASSPLRTIGTLHF; cdr3_nt: TGTGCCAGCAGCCCCCTTAGGACAATCGGCACCCTCCACTTT
d_call: .; v_call: TRBV9; clone_size: .; j_call: TRBJ1-5; cdr3_aa: CASSVTVNQPQHF; cdr3_nt: TGTGCCAGCAGCGTAACGGTCAATCAGCCCCAGCATTTT
d_call: .; v_call: TRBV5-5; clone_size: .; j_call: TRBJ1-1; cdr3_aa: CASSLRVVGEAFF; cdr3_nt: TGTGCCAGCAGCTTGCGGGTCGTCGGTGAAGCTTTCTTT
d_call: TRBD2; v_call: TRBV6-6; clone_size: .; j_call: TRBJ2-7; cdr3_aa: CASSYGEGSVYEQYF; cdr3_nt: TGTGCCAGCAGTTACGGGGAGGGATCGGTCTACGAGCAGTACTTC
d_call: .; v_call: TRBV6-1; clone_size: .; j_call: TRBJ2-2; cdr3_aa: CASTLGLTAGELFF; cdr3_nt: TGTGCCAGCACCCTGGGCCTCACGGCCGGGGAGCTGTTTTTT
d_call: TRBD1; v_call: TRBV7-2; clone_size: .; j_call: TRBJ1-6; cdr3_aa: CASSPTGARSPLHF; cdr3_nt: TGTGCCAGCAGTCCGACAGGGGCTCGGTCACCCCTCCACTTT
d_call: TRBD1; v_call: TRBV5-1; clone_size: .; j_call: TRBJ1-2; cdr3_aa: CASSSGTGIHYGYTF; cdr3_nt: TGCGCCAGCAGCTCCGGGACAGGGATCCACTATGGCTACACCTTC